These 18 T cell receptor beta chains share one sample of origin, sequenced in a study of shared T cell receptors in the human thymus. Repertoires were generated with immunoSEQ multiplex PCR, while TCRdb's copy carries only in-frame clones and drops some. This table has some 640,000 clones, around 87% appearing once. The sample was also reused in another study, on human thymus T cells.

The sequencing sample was made of thymocytes. The receptors were sampled from a boy under two years old with a congenital heart defect.

V usage is TRBV30 and J usage is TRBJ2-7; 11 bases align to TRBD2. This CDR3 is built from 15 residues. Germline CDR1 is GTSNPN and CDR2 is SVGIG (reference sequence). V lost 1 base to trimming and J lost 3 bases; unmatched junction nucleotides: 5. The CDR3 loop is CAWSAPSGRIYEQYF. For the CDR3, the DNA is TGTGCCTGGAGTGCTCCTAGCGGGAGGATCTACGAGCAGTACTTC. Looking up the rest from reference TRBV30 and TRBJ2-7 gives the full variable domain: SQTIHQWPATLVQPVGSPLSLECTVEGTSNPNLYWYRQAAGRGLQLLFYSVGIGQISSEVPQNLSASRPQDRQFILSSKKLLLSDSGFYLCAWSAPSGRIYEQYFGPGTRLTVT.

The V gene is TRBV6-5, the J gene TRBJ1-1; TRBD1 matches at 7 bases. J gave up 4 bases and V 6 bases, and 14 bases lay outside the gene matches. Per the germline V gene, CDR1 is MNHEY and CDR2 is SVGAGI. This CDR3 contains 16 residues. The CDR3 protein is CASSYRDSGIVTEAFF. The CDR3 DNA is TGTGCCAGCAGCTACCGGGACAGTGGGATCGTCACTGAAGCTTTCTTT.

The rearrangement links TRBV5-1 to TRBJ2-3; 11 nucleotides agree with TRBD2. The germline V gene encodes CDR1 SGHRS and CDR2 YFSETQ. This CDR3 has 20 amino acids. The ends lost 3 bases at V and 2 bases at J; junction bases unmatched: 17. The CDR3, as DNA: TGCGCCAGCAGCTGCGCAACCGGGACTAGCGGAGGAGGCCACACAGATACGCAGTATTTT. This translates into CASSCATGTSGGGHTDTQYF.

This clone was seen a single time. V usage is TRBV28 and J usage is TRBJ1-3, with D maybe TRBD1 (6 bases). This CDR3 contains 19 residues. CDR1 is MDHEN and CDR2 is SYDVKM in the germline V gene. Trimming stripped 3 bases from V and 2 bases from J, with 23 bases between. The CDR3 bases are TGTGCCAGCAGTTTGGGGACACCCCGAAATTACATGGCTGGAAACACCATATATTTT. Translating it yields CASSLGTPRNYMAGNTIYF.

V usage is TRBV18 and J usage is TRBJ1-5; 9 bases line up with TRBD1. The CDR3 covers 14 residues. CDR1 is KGHSH, CDR2 LQKENI, per germline. V shed 3 bases and J 8 bases; nucleotides not matched to a gene: 5. In nucleotides, the CDR3 is TGTGCCAGCTCACCTGGGACAGGGATAGAGCCCCAGCATTTT. Its translation: CASSPGTGIEPQHF.

There are a few counts of this clone. This chain links TRBV4-3 with TRBJ1-1; no definite D call. Germline-derived CDR1 and CDR2 are LGHNA and YSLEER. The CDR3 runs to 14 residues. Between the trimmed V and J ends, which lost 0 bases and 6 bases, there was a span of 11 bases. The chain's CDR3 is CASSQDLRRAEAFF. As DNA, the CDR3 is TGCGCCAGCAGCCAAGATCTGAGGCGGGCTGAAGCTTTCTTT.

The chain uses TRBV9 and TRBJ2-2, with 14 bases lining up with TRBD2. With 4 bases clipped from V and 4 bases from J, the junction kept 3 bases outside the gene matches. Per the germline V gene, CDR1 is SGDLS and CDR2 is YYNGEE. CDR3 size: 16 residues. As DNA, the CDR3 is TGTGCCAGCAGCCGGGGACTAGCGGGGGTCACCGGGGAGCTGTTTTTT. The encoded protein is CASSRGLAGVTGELFF.

This clone came up once. J is TRBJ1-1 and V is TRBV5-1; 7 bases are a match to TRBD1. The CDR3 sequence is 15 residues long. With 0 bases clipped from V and 0 bases from J, the junction kept 2 bases outside the gene matches. Germline V gene sequence: CDR1 SGHRS, CDR2 YFSETQ. The CDR3: CASSLATGMNTEAFF. The CDR3 bases are TGCGCCAGCAGCTTGGCGACAGGGATGAACACTGAAGCTTTCTTT. Variable domain in full (rest from reference TRBV5-1 and TRBJ1-1): KAGVTQTPRYLIKTRGQQVTLSCSPISGHRSVSWYQQTPGQGLQFLFEYFSETQRNKGNFPGRFSGRQFSNSRSEMNVSTLELGDSALYLCASSLATGMNTEAFFGQGTRLTVV.

The DNA of the CDR3 is TGTGCCAGCAGTTTATCAGGGACTAGCGGAGATAGTACAGATACGCAGTATTTT. Its translation is CASSLSGTSGDSTDTQYF. The genes are TRBV28 and TRBJ2-3, with 11 bases that match TRBD2. Looked up from germline, CDR1 is MDHEN and CDR2 is SYDVKM. The CDR3 length is 18 residues. V shed 1 base, J shed 3 bases, and the junction held 9 bases outside the gene matches.

The chain carries TRBV27 and TRBJ2-5; 7 nucleotides agree with TRBD1. Germline V gives CDR1 MNHEY, CDR2 SMNVEV (reference sequence). The CDR3 extends over 15 amino acids. Losses at the gene ends were 5 bases for V and 5 bases for J; bases not matched to a gene: 11. CDR3 in amino acids: CASSPQKTGEETQYF. The CDR3 nucleotides are TGTGCCAGCAGTCCACAAAAAACAGGGGAGGAGACCCAGTACTTC.

The rearrangement joins TRBV4-3 to TRBJ2-7, with TRBD2 identical over 11 bases. V lost 0 bases to trimming and J lost 4 bases; unmatched junction nucleotides: 2. The germline V gene has CDR1 LGHNA and CDR2 YSLEER. The CDR3 is 15 amino acids. The CDR3 sequence: CASSQEVAGGYEQYF. In DNA, the CDR3 is TGCGCCAGCAGCCAAGAAGTAGCGGGGGGGTACGAGCAGTACTTC.

This chain connects TRBV4-3 to TRBJ1-6, with a tentative D call TRBD1 (5 bases). The V gene lost 1 base and the J gene lost 7 bases, with 8 bases spanning the gap. The CDR3 consists of 14 residues. Germline V gene lookup returns CDR1 LGHNA and CDR2 YSLEER. The CDR3 region has the DNA TGCGCCAGCAGCCAAGTAGACAGAAATTCACCCCTCCACTTT. Translated, it gives CASSQVDRNSPLHF.

This clone was observed once. This chain links TRBV6-6 with TRBJ2-7, with D maybe TRBD1 (8 bases). Germline V CDR1 and CDR2: MNHNY, SVGAGI (reference sequence). CDR3 length: 13 amino acids. With 6 bases removed from V and 6 bases from J, the gap between germline ends came to 15 bases. This CDR3 reads CASRENRGGEQYF. CDR3 coding DNA: TGTGCCAGCAGGGAAAACAGGGGGGGCGAGCAGTACTTC.

The rearrangement links TRBV7-2 to TRBJ2-1, with a tentative D call TRBD2 (5 bases). Trimming stripped 3 bases from V and 8 bases from J, with 26 bases between. Germline CDR1 reads SGHTA; CDR2 reads FQGNSA. CDR3 size: 18 residues. CDR3 DNA sequence: TGTGCCAGCAGCTTTAATTGGTCTAGCCCAAGGAGGATGGATGAGCAGTTCTTC. Translation: CASSFNWSSPRRMDEQFF.

This chain joins TRBV28 and TRBJ2-7; weak D call: TRBD1 (6 bases). From germline, CDR1 is MDHEN and CDR2 SYDVKM. Deletions cut 6 bases from V and 4 bases from J, with 16 bases between. The CDR3 is 14 residues long. The CDR3 loop is CASRPTGTTYEQYF. CDR3 coding DNA: TGTGCCAGCAGACCAACCGGGACAACTTACGAGCAGTACTTC.

The chain links TRBV7-9 to TRBJ2-3, with D unclear. V was cut by 1 base and J by 0 bases, with 5 bases left in between. Germline V lookup: CDR1 SEHNR, CDR2 FQNEAQ (reference sequence). This CDR3 has 14 residues. The CDR3 sequence: CASSLVSSTDTQYF. CDR3 sequence (DNA): TGTGCCAGCAGCTTAGTTAGTAGCACAGATACGCAGTATTTT.

CDR3 region: CASSLLAGETQYF. Written as DNA, the CDR3 is TGTGCCAGCAGCCTACTAGCGGGGGAGACCCAGTACTTC. The rearrangement uses TRBV25-1 and TRBJ2-5; 10 bases are a match to TRBD2. The length of the CDR3 is 13 residues. CDR1 and CDR2 (germline): MGHDK, SYGVNS. V was pared by 6 bases and J by 5 bases, with 3 bases of the junction left unmatched.

This clone was detected only once. The chain combines TRBV28 with TRBJ1-1; D might be TRBD1 (5 bases). The germline V and J ends were trimmed by 4 bases and 5 bases, with 23 bases remaining between them. Germline V lookup: CDR1 MDHEN, CDR2 SYDVKM. This CDR3 spans 17 amino acids. DNA for the CDR3: TGTGCCAGCAGTTCCGACCTCGACGGCCGGGGGGGAACTGAAGCTTTCTTT. Translating gives CASSSDLDGRGGTEAFF.